A single T cell receptor beta chain is shown here with its context. This sample is part of a study of blood T cell repertoires in COVID-19. Study-level information: Cohort 3 donors counted as recovered after two negative PCRs, clearance, or resolved symptoms. T cells, B-cell-depleted T cells, or PBMCs provided the cDNA or gDNA that served as material.

Germline loops: CDR1 MNHEY, CDR2 SMNVEV (reference sequence). The CDR3 contains 16 residues. V gave up 2 bases and J gave up 0 bases, with 8 bases separating them. Cohorts were based on clinical histories the participants reported. How the authors handled the data: The assay estimated nucleated cells by amplifying reference gene primers. Using immunoSEQ multiplex PCR, the repertoire was profiled, and TCRdb retains in-frame clones only, with some absent. Clone size and V and J calls were adopted from that table, with D and trimming inferred from the DNA. The sample consists of about 210,000 clones, approximately 86% of them appearing once.

This chain links TRBV27 with TRBJ1-6; D call uncertain. This TCR came from a woman between 35 and 50 years old in a cohort exposed to, infected with or recovered from COVID-19 (not recorded which). Sequencing was performed on PBMCs or T cells enriched from blood (not recorded which). CDR3 coding DNA: TGTGCCAGCAGTTTACACCTGAGCTCCTATAATTCACCCCTCCACTTT. Residues: CASSLHLSSYNSPLHF.